Here is one T cell receptor (beta chain) with its context. The antigen remains undetermined. The method was immunoSEQ multiplex PCR; TCRdb's version includes in-frame clones alone and lacks a portion of them. The table records roughly 260,000 clones, 90% of them present only once. The sample comes from a study of cytomegalovirus exposure and HLA in healthy donors. The V end lost 5 bases, the J end lost 2 bases, and 12 bases lay between the germline ends. CDR3 length equals 14 residues. The germline V gene encodes CDR1 SGHRS and CDR2 YFSETQ. Study outcomes and limitations: According to the study, 150 to 200 TCR beta chains were cytomegalovirus-associated.

Sequencing was carried out using PBMCs. V usage is TRBV5-1 and J usage is TRBJ2-3; weak D call: TRBD1 (6 bases). The source of this sequence is a woman aged 18 to 35 in good health and CMV-seronegative. As DNA, the CDR3 is TGCGCCAGCAGTCGGACAGAGATCACAGATACGCAGTATTTT. As protein: CASSRTEITDTQYF.